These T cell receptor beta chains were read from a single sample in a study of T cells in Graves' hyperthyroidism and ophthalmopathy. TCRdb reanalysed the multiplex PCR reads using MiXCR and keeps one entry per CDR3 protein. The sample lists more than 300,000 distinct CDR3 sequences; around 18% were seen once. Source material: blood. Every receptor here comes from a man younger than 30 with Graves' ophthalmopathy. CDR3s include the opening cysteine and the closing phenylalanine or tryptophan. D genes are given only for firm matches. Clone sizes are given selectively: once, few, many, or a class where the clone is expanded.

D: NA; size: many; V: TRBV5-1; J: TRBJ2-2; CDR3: CASSLESGELFF; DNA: TGCGCCAGCAGCTTGGAGTCCGGGGAGCTGTTTTTT
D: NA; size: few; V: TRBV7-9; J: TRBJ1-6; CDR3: CASSLVQGNSPLHF; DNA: TGTGCCAGCAGCTTAGTACAGGGAAATTCACCCCTCCACTTT
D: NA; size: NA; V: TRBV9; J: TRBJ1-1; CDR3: CASSVAIGREAFF; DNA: TGTGCCAGCAGCGTAGCAATTGGGAGGGAAGCTTTCTTT
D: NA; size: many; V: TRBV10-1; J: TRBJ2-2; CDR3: CASSGTRGELFF; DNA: TGCGCCAGCAGTGGAACACGTGGGGAGCTGTTTTTT
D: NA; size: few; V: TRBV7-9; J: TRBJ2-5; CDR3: CASSPGPSGTQYF; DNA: TGTGCCAGCAGCCCCGGACCTTCCGGGACCCAGTACTTC
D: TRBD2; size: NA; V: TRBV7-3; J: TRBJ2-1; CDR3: CASSSVGGALFSSYNEQFF; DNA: TGTGCCAGCAGCTCTGTCGGGGGGGCCCTTTTTAGCTCCTACAATGAGCAGTTCTTC
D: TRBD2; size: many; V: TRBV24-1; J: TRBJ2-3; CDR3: CATSDPGLAGGKDTQYF; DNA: TGTGCCACCAGTGATCCCGGACTAGCGGGGGGAAAAGATACGCAGTATTTT
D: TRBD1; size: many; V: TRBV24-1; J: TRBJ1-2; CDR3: CATSEPGTGNYGYTF; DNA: TGTGCCACCAGTGAACCCGGGACAGGCAACTATGGCTACACCTTC
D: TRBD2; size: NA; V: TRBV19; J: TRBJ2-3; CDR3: CASSIGGGADTQYF; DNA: TGTGCCAGTAGTATCGGCGGGGGAGCAGATACGCAGTATTTT
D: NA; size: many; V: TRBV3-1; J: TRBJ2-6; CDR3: CASSQDSREWTNVLTF; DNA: TGTGCCAGCAGCCAAGATTCCAGGGAATGGACCAACGTCCTGACTTTC
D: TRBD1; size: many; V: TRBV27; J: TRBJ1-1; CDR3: CASSFGTGGAEAFF; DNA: TGTGCCAGCAGTTTTGGGACAGGGGGCGCTGAAGCTTTCTTT
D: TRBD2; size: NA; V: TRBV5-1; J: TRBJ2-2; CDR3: CASRWSGTATGELFF; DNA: TGTGCCAGCAGATGGAGCGGGACCGCCACCGGGGAGCTGTTTTTT
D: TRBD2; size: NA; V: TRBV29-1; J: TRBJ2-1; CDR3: CSVETSGANEQFF; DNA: TGCAGCGTGGAGACTAGCGGGGCCAATGAGCAGTTCTTC
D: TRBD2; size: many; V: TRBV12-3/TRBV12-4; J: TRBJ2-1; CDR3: CASSPASYTGLAGAYNEQFF; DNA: TGTGCCAGCAGTCCCGCATCCTATACGGGACTAGCGGGGGCCTACAATGAGCAGTTCTTC
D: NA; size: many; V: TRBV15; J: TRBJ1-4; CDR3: CATSRDPGQIREKLFF; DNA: TGTGCCACCAGCAGAGACCCTGGGCAGATCCGTGAAAAACTGTTTTTT
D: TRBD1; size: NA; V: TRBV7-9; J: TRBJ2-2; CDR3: CASSSSTGVMVTGELFF; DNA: TGTGCCAGCAGCTCCTCGACAGGGGTAATGGTCACCGGGGAGCTGTTTTTT
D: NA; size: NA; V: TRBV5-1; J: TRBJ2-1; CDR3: CASSLSAPDLSEQFF; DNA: TGCGCCAGCAGCCTCAGCGCCCCTGACTTGTCTGAGCAGTTCTTC
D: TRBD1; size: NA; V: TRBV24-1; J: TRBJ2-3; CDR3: CATSDFGTGAADTQYF; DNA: TGTGCCACCAGTGATTTTGGGACAGGGGCCGCAGATACGCAGTATTTT
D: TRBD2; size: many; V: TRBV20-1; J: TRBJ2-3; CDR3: CSATLTSGGPIHTDTQYF; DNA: TGCAGTGCTACCCTGACTAGCGGGGGCCCCATCCACACAGATACGCAGTATTTT
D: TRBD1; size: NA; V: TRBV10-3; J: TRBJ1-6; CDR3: CAISTGDRNSPLHF; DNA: TGTGCCATCAGCACCGGGGACAGAAATTCACCCCTCCACTTT
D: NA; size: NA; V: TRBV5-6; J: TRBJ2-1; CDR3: CASSLFGGPPNEQFF; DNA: TGTGCCAGCAGCTTGTTTGGGGGGCCCCCCAATGAGCAGTTCTTC
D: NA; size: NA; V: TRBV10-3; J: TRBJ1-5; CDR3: CAISETGLSNQPQHF; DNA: TGTGCCATCAGTGAAACAGGGTTGAGCAATCAGCCCCAGCATTTT
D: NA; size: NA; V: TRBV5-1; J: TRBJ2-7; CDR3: CASSRDRPYEQYF; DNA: TGCGCCAGCAGCCGAGACAGGCCGTACGAGCAGTACTTC
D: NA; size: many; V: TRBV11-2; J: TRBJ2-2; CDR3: CASSPPVPNTGELFF; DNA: TGTGCCAGCAGCCCCCCGGTCCCCAACACCGGGGAGCTGTTTTTT
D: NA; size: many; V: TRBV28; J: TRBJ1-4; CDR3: CASKTDGGDEKLFF; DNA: TGTGCCAGCAAGACCGACGGGGGGGATGAAAAACTGTTTTTT
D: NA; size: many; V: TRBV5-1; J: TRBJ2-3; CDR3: CASSLATGGTDTQYF; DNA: TGCGCCAGCAGCTTGGCCACGGGGGGCACAGATACGCAGTATTTT
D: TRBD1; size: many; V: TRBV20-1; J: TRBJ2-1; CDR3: CSARDTTGYNEQFF; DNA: TGCAGTGCTAGAGACACGACAGGGTACAATGAGCAGTTCTTC
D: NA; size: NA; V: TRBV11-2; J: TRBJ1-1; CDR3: CASSLQLDRPNTEAFF; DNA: TGTGCCAGCAGCTTACAATTGGACCGACCGAACACTGAAGCTTTCTTT
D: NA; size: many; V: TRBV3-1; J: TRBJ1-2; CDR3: CASSPDERYGYTF; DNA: TGTGCCAGCAGCCCCGACGAGCGCTATGGCTACACCTTC
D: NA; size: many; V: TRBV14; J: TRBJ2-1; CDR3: CASSLIGGEYEQFF; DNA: TGTGCCAGCAGCTTGATCGGTGGGGAATATGAGCAGTTCTTC
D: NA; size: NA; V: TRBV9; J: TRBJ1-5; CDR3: CASGAGGGNQPQHF; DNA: TGTGCCAGCGGCGCGGGGGGCGGCAATCAGCCCCAGCATTTT
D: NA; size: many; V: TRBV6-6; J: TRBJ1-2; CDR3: CASSYYDRNYGYTF; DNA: TGTGCCAGCAGTTACTACGACAGAAACTATGGCTACACCTTC
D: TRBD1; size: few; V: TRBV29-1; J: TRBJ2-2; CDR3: CSAKTTGGADGELFF; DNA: TGCAGCGCCAAAACGACAGGGGGCGCGGACGGGGAGCTGTTTTTT
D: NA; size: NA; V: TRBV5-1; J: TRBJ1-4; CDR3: CASSHGGRETNEKLFF; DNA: TGCGCCAGCAGCCACGGAGGCAGGGAAACTAATGAAAAACTGTTTTTT
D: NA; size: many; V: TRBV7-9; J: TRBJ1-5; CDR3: CASSLGRVQPQHF; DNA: TGTGCCAGCAGCTTAGGGCGGGTTCAGCCCCAGCATTTT
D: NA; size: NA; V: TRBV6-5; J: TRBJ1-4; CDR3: CASSYARDATNEKLFF; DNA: TGTGCCAGCAGTTACGCTCGGGATGCAACTAATGAAAAACTGTTTTTT
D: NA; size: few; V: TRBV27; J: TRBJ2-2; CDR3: CASSRGQLTGELFF; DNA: TGTGCCAGCAGTAGAGGACAGCTCACCGGGGAGCTGTTTTTT
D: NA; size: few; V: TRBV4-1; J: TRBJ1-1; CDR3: CASSQVTVNTEAFF; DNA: TGCGCCAGCAGCCAAGTGACGGTGAACACTGAAGCTTTCTTT
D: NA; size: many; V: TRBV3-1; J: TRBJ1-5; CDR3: CASSPRTVGQPQHF; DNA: TGTGCCAGCAGCCCCCGGACAGTTGGACAGCCCCAGCATTTT
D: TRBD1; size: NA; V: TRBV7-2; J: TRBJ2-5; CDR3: CASSLGTGSQTQYF; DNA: TGTGCCAGCAGCCTCGGGACAGGGAGCCAGACCCAGTACTTC
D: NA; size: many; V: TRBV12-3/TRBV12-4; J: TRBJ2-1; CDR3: CASTHRQRLSYNEQFF; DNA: TGTGCCAGCACCCATAGACAGAGACTCTCCTACAATGAGCAGTTCTTC
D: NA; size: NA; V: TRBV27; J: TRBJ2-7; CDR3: CASSRDGDTYEQYF; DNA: TGTGCCAGCAGCAGAGATGGGGACACCTACGAGCAGTACTTC